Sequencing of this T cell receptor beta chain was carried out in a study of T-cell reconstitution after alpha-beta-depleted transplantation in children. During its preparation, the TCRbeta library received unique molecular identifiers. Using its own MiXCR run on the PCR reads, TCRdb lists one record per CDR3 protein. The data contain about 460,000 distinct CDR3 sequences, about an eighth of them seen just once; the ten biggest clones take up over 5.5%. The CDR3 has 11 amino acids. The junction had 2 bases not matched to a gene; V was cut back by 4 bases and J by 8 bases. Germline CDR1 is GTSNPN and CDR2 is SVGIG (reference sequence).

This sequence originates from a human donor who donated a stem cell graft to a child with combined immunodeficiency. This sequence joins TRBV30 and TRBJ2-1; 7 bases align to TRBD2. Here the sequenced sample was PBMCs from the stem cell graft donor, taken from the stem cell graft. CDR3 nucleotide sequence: TGTGCCTGGACGGGAGGCTATGAGCAGTTCTTC. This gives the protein CAWTGGYEQFF.